What follows is one T cell receptor (beta chain) and its context. Libraries were prepared by immunoSEQ multiplex PCR; TCRdb keeps only in-frame clonotypes and omits some of them. The table has around 30,000 clones, over 75% seen once. Per germline, CDR1 GTSNPN and CDR2 SVGIG (reference sequence). The CDR3 contains 13 residues. The V gene lost 3 bases and the J gene lost 1 base, with 9 bases spanning the gap. The source of the sample is a study of PD-L1 blockade in urothelial cancer. The source of this sequence is a man aged 45 to 65 with urothelial cancer. This specimen was PBMCs, taken around atezolizumab (anti-PD-L1) treatment. The chain carries TRBV30 and TRBJ2-5; D remains ambiguous. CDR3 in amino acids: CAWRNWLQETQYF. CDR3 sequence (DNA): TGTGCCTGGAGGAATTGGCTCCAAGAGACCCAGTACTTC. Full variable domain (rest looked up from reference TRBV30 and TRBJ2-5): SQTIHQWPATLVQPVGSPLSLECTVEGTSNPNLYWYRQAAGRGLQLLFYSVGIGQISSEVPQNLSASRPQDRQFILSSKKLLLSDSGFYLCAWRNWLQETQYFGPGTRLLVL.